The rows below give T cell receptor beta chains drawn from one sample of a study of blood T cell repertoires in COVID-19. Data came from immunoSEQ multiplex PCR; TCRdb stores just in-frame clones and leaves some out. The table has roughly 260,000 clones, around 82% seen once; the top ten hold 3.6%. Sequencing was carried out using PBMCs or T cells enriched from blood (not recorded which). These receptors were taken from a woman between 40 and 55 years old who had been exposed to COVID-19. Each CDR3 is given with its conserved first and last residue. Fields, in order: clone size, D gene, J gene, V gene, CDR3 DNA, CDR3 protein. D genes are given only for firm matches. Size is stated for part of the rows, as once, few or many counts, or as a class when the clone is expanded.

clone size: NA
D gene: NA
J gene: TRBJ2-7
V gene: TRBV25-1
CDR3 DNA: TGTGCCAGCAGGTCGGGACTCAACTACGAGCAGTACTTC
CDR3 protein: CASRSGLNYEQYF

clone size: NA
D gene: TRBD2
J gene: TRBJ2-3
V gene: TRBV7-3
CDR3 DNA: TGTGCCAGCAGCTTGCACAGCGGGGCTAGCACAGATACGCAGTATTTT
CDR3 protein: CASSLHSGASTDTQYF

clone size: NA
D gene: NA
J gene: TRBJ1-1
V gene: TRBV4-1
CDR3 DNA: TGCGCCAGCAGCCAAGAGGGTGAGTGGGGGCGAATGAACACTGAAGCTTTCTTT
CDR3 protein: CASSQEGEWGRMNTEAFF

clone size: NA
D gene: TRBD2
J gene: TRBJ2-1
V gene: TRBV4-1
CDR3 DNA: TGCGCCAGCAGCCAAGTGCCCCTAGCGGGGGGGCCTAATGAGCAGTTCTTC
CDR3 protein: CASSQVPLAGGPNEQFF

clone size: NA
D gene: NA
J gene: TRBJ2-1
V gene: TRBV19
CDR3 DNA: TGTGCCAGCGCTGCACCGAGGAGGGGGGGGCGCAATGAGCAGTTCTTC
CDR3 protein: CASAAPRRGGRNEQFF

clone size: NA
D gene: TRBD1
J gene: TRBJ1-2
V gene: TRBV6-5
CDR3 DNA: TGTGCCAGCAGACCGGACAGGGACTATGGCTACACCTTC
CDR3 protein: CASRPDRDYGYTF

clone size: once
D gene: NA
J gene: TRBJ2-7
V gene: TRBV5-1
CDR3 DNA: TGCGCCAGCAGCTTGGATGAAGGCAGGGTCTACGAGCAGTACTTC
CDR3 protein: CASSLDEGRVYEQYF

clone size: NA
D gene: TRBD1
J gene: TRBJ1-6
V gene: TRBV27
CDR3 DNA: TGTGCCAGCAGTTTAACCGGGACAGGGCGCAATTCACCCCTCCACTTT
CDR3 protein: CASSLTGTGRNSPLHF

clone size: NA
D gene: TRBD1
J gene: TRBJ2-7
V gene: TRBV5-1
CDR3 DNA: TGCGCCAGCAGCGCGACAGGGGCAGCCTACGAGCAGTACTTC
CDR3 protein: CASSATGAAYEQYF

clone size: NA
D gene: NA
J gene: TRBJ1-5
V gene: TRBV6-5
CDR3 DNA: TGTGCCAGCACCCCGACAGGTTCCAATCAGCCCCAGCATTTT
CDR3 protein: CASTPTGSNQPQHF

clone size: NA
D gene: NA
J gene: TRBJ1-5
V gene: TRBV7-8
CDR3 DNA: TGTGCCAGCAGCTTAGAAGGCAGGGGTAGCAATCAGCCCCAGCATTTT
CDR3 protein: CASSLEGRGSNQPQHF

clone size: few
D gene: NA
J gene: TRBJ2-3
V gene: TRBV11-2
CDR3 DNA: TGTGCCAGCAGCTTTAGCGAGGTGGCCGGGATGCAGTATTTT
CDR3 protein: CASSFSEVAGMQYF

clone size: NA
D gene: NA
J gene: TRBJ1-2
V gene: TRBV27
CDR3 DNA: TGTGCCAGCAGTTTAGACAGAAGGAACTATGGCTACACCTTC
CDR3 protein: CASSLDRRNYGYTF

clone size: few
D gene: NA
J gene: TRBJ1-4
V gene: TRBV19
CDR3 DNA: TGTGCCAGTAGTAGGGGGGACCGTCAGGCAACTAATGAAAAACTGTTTTTT
CDR3 protein: CASSRGDRQATNEKLFF

clone size: NA
D gene: TRBD1
J gene: TRBJ2-4
V gene: TRBV4-3
CDR3 DNA: TGCGCCAGCAGCCAAGATCGGTCAGGGGGCTTCGAAAACATTCAGTACTTC
CDR3 protein: CASSQDRSGGFENIQYF

clone size: NA
D gene: NA
J gene: TRBJ1-4
V gene: TRBV2
CDR3 DNA: TGTGCAGGGAGCCGGGCCTATAATGAAAAACTGTTTTTT
CDR3 protein: CAGSRAYNEKLFF

clone size: NA
D gene: TRBD1
J gene: TRBJ2-5
V gene: TRBV24-1
CDR3 DNA: TGTGCCACAGCAGGGGGCTCAGAGACCCAGTACTTC
CDR3 protein: CATAGGSETQYF

clone size: once
D gene: TRBD1
J gene: TRBJ1-1
V gene: TRBV5-7
CDR3 DNA: TGTGCCAGCAGCTCCTGGGACAGGGGGTGGATGAACACTGAAGCTTTCTTT
CDR3 protein: CASSSWDRGWMNTEAFF

clone size: NA
D gene: TRBD1
J gene: TRBJ2-3
V gene: TRBV7-8
CDR3 DNA: TGTGCCAGCAGCCTAAGGGGGCGCGGCACAGATACGCAGTATTTT
CDR3 protein: CASSLRGRGTDTQYF

clone size: NA
D gene: NA
J gene: TRBJ2-5
V gene: TRBV11-1
CDR3 DNA: TGTGCCAGCAGCGAGCGAATCCAAGAGACCCAGTACTTC
CDR3 protein: CASSERIQETQYF

clone size: once
D gene: TRBD1
J gene: TRBJ1-1
V gene: TRBV9
CDR3 DNA: TGTGCCAGCAGCGGGGGACAGGGGGCGACCCCCAACACTGAAGCTTTCTTT
CDR3 protein: CASSGGQGATPNTEAFF

clone size: once
D gene: TRBD1
J gene: TRBJ1-4
V gene: TRBV6-5
CDR3 DNA: TGTGCCAGCAGGCGGGACAGGAATAATGAAAAACTGTTTTTT
CDR3 protein: CASRRDRNNEKLFF

clone size: NA
D gene: NA
J gene: TRBJ1-5
V gene: TRBV2
CDR3 DNA: TGTGCCAGCAGTGATTCAGGGGCGGTTGGCAATCAGCCCCAGCATTTT
CDR3 protein: CASSDSGAVGNQPQHF

clone size: NA
D gene: NA
J gene: TRBJ1-5
V gene: TRBV21-1
CDR3 DNA: TGTGCCAGCAGCAACGACCACGCGAGGGGGAATCAGCCCCAGCATTTT
CDR3 protein: CASSNDHARGNQPQHF

clone size: NA
D gene: TRBD2
J gene: TRBJ2-1
V gene: TRBV2
CDR3 DNA: TGTGCCAGCAGTGAGAACGGGGGGGCCGGAAATGAGCAGTTCTTC
CDR3 protein: CASSENGGAGNEQFF

clone size: NA
D gene: NA
J gene: TRBJ2-5
V gene: TRBV5-8
CDR3 DNA: TGTGCCAGCAGCTTGGGGGAGTCATCAAGGGAGACCCAGTACTTC
CDR3 protein: CASSLGESSRETQYF

clone size: NA
D gene: TRBD1
J gene: TRBJ2-1
V gene: TRBV19
CDR3 DNA: TGTGCCACCCGGGGGGACAGGGGAAATGAGCAGTTCTTC
CDR3 protein: CATRGDRGNEQFF

clone size: NA
D gene: NA
J gene: TRBJ1-4
V gene: TRBV4-3
CDR3 DNA: TGCGCCAGCAGCCCTCGGGCAGGGTATGAAAAACTGTTTTTT
CDR3 protein: CASSPRAGYEKLFF

clone size: NA
D gene: TRBD1
J gene: TRBJ1-5
V gene: TRBV12-3/TRBV12-4
CDR3 DNA: TGTGCCAGCAGTTTGCAGGGGGATCAGCCCCAGCATTTT
CDR3 protein: CASSLQGDQPQHF

clone size: NA
D gene: NA
J gene: TRBJ1-5
V gene: TRBV28
CDR3 DNA: TGTGCCAGCAGGGGGGACACCTACCCCAATCAGCCCCAGCATTTT
CDR3 protein: CASRGDTYPNQPQHF

clone size: NA
D gene: NA
J gene: TRBJ1-4
V gene: TRBV28
CDR3 DNA: TGTGCCAGCAGTTTCGGCGGACTTGAAAAACTGTTTTTT
CDR3 protein: CASSFGGLEKLFF

clone size: once
D gene: TRBD1
J gene: TRBJ2-2
V gene: TRBV6-5
CDR3 DNA: TGTGCCAGCAGTTACTGGGGACAGAACGACGGGGAGCTGTTTTTT
CDR3 protein: CASSYWGQNDGELFF

clone size: once
D gene: NA
J gene: TRBJ2-7
V gene: TRBV6-2/TRBV6-3
CDR3 DNA: TGTGCCAGCAGTCCCCAGTTTTCCTACGAGCAGTACTTC
CDR3 protein: CASSPQFSYEQYF

clone size: NA
D gene: TRBD1
J gene: TRBJ1-2
V gene: TRBV3-1/TRBV3-2
CDR3 DNA: TGTGCCAGCAGCCTCCGGGACAGGGACTATGGCTACACCTTC
CDR3 protein: CASSLRDRDYGYTF

clone size: NA
D gene: TRBD1
J gene: TRBJ2-2
V gene: TRBV6-6
CDR3 DNA: TGTGCCAGCAGAGACAGGGAAATCAACGGGGAGCTGTTTTTT
CDR3 protein: CASRDREINGELFF

clone size: once
D gene: TRBD1
J gene: TRBJ1-1
V gene: TRBV6-6
CDR3 DNA: TGTGCCAGCAGTTCCCATAGGGGACAGGGAGACACTGAAGCTTTCTTT
CDR3 protein: CASSSHRGQGDTEAFF

clone size: NA
D gene: TRBD1
J gene: TRBJ1-6
V gene: TRBV19
CDR3 DNA: TGTGCCAGTAGTATAGGCCGGGACAGGGGAGGTTCACCCCTCCACTTT
CDR3 protein: CASSIGRDRGGSPLHF

clone size: NA
D gene: TRBD2
J gene: TRBJ2-7
V gene: TRBV12-3/TRBV12-4
CDR3 DNA: TGTGCCAGCAGGGGACTAGCTACCTACGAGCAGTACTTC
CDR3 protein: CASRGLATYEQYF

clone size: NA
D gene: NA
J gene: TRBJ1-1
V gene: TRBV7-9
CDR3 DNA: TGTGCCAGCATCATGACAGACACTGAAGCTTTCTTT
CDR3 protein: CASIMTDTEAFF

clone size: NA
D gene: NA
J gene: TRBJ2-3
V gene: TRBV3-1/TRBV3-2
CDR3 DNA: TGTGCCAGCAGCCAAACAGGCGTCCGGTGGAATACGCAGTATTTT
CDR3 protein: CASSQTGVRWNTQYF

clone size: NA
D gene: TRBD2
J gene: TRBJ2-7
V gene: TRBV6-5
CDR3 DNA: TGTGCCAGCAGTTACGTGCGGGGGGGCTACGAGCAGTACTTC
CDR3 protein: CASSYVRGGYEQYF

clone size: NA
D gene: TRBD2
J gene: TRBJ2-7
V gene: TRBV27
CDR3 DNA: TGTGCCAGCAGTTGGGGACTAGGACCATCCTACGAGCAGTACTTC
CDR3 protein: CASSWGLGPSYEQYF

clone size: few
D gene: NA
J gene: TRBJ1-5
V gene: TRBV10-3
CDR3 DNA: TGTGCCATCAGTGTGCAGGGTGGCGGCAATCAGCCCCAGCATTTT
CDR3 protein: CAISVQGGGNQPQHF

clone size: NA
D gene: NA
J gene: TRBJ2-7
V gene: TRBV5-1
CDR3 DNA: TGCGCCAGCAGCTGGACCCGGGGTTACGAGCAGTACTTC
CDR3 protein: CASSWTRGYEQYF

clone size: NA
D gene: TRBD1
J gene: TRBJ1-4
V gene: TRBV3-1/TRBV3-2
CDR3 DNA: TGTGCCAGCAGCCAAGATCATCCAGGGGGCTTGACTAATGAAAAACTGTTTTTT
CDR3 protein: CASSQDHPGGLTNEKLFF

clone size: NA
D gene: NA
J gene: TRBJ2-3
V gene: TRBV7-3
CDR3 DNA: TGTGCCAGCAGTCTTACTAGCACCGTTTCAGATACGCAGTATTTT
CDR3 protein: CASSLTSTVSDTQYF

clone size: NA
D gene: NA
J gene: TRBJ1-3
V gene: TRBV7-6
CDR3 DNA: TGTGCCAGCAGCTTACAGGCAGGGATAAGCTCTGGAAACACCATATATTTT
CDR3 protein: CASSLQAGISSGNTIYF

clone size: NA
D gene: NA
J gene: TRBJ1-3
V gene: TRBV12-5
CDR3 DNA: TGTGCTAGTGGTTTGGTACTTCTGGACAGCTGGAGGTCGGACACCATATATTTT
CDR3 protein: CASGLVLLDSWRSDTIYF

clone size: NA
D gene: NA
J gene: TRBJ1-1
V gene: TRBV2
CDR3 DNA: TGTGCCAGCAGGAGGGCAGGGGAGTATGAAGCTTTCTTT
CDR3 protein: CASRRAGEYEAFF

clone size: NA
D gene: TRBD1
J gene: TRBJ2-2
V gene: TRBV12-5
CDR3 DNA: TGTGCTAGTGGTTATGGACAGGGGGCAACCGGGGAGCTGTTTTTT
CDR3 protein: CASGYGQGATGELFF

clone size: NA
D gene: NA
J gene: TRBJ2-7
V gene: TRBV11-2
CDR3 DNA: TGTGCCAGCAGCCTAAATTACGAGCAGTACTTC
CDR3 protein: CASSLNYEQYF

clone size: NA
D gene: TRBD1
J gene: TRBJ2-1
V gene: TRBV9
CDR3 DNA: TGTGCCAGCAGCCCGGGACAGAACAATGAGCAGTTCTTC
CDR3 protein: CASSPGQNNEQFF

clone size: NA
D gene: NA
J gene: TRBJ2-4
V gene: TRBV13
CDR3 DNA: TGTGCCAGCAGCTTAGCGTCGGGCCAGGGGAGCATTCAGTACTTC
CDR3 protein: CASSLASGQGSIQYF

clone size: NA
D gene: NA
J gene: TRBJ1-3
V gene: TRBV2
CDR3 DNA: TGTGCCAGCAGTGAGAGGTCCTCTGGAAACACCATATATTTT
CDR3 protein: CASSERSSGNTIYF

clone size: NA
D gene: NA
J gene: TRBJ1-2
V gene: TRBV11-2
CDR3 DNA: TGTGCCAGCAGCTTAACAGATAACTATGGCTACACCTTC
CDR3 protein: CASSLTDNYGYTF